This TCR beta chain was documented in a study of shared clonotypes between healthy human individuals (dated by TCRdb to 2019 to 2021). In the study overall: A few men and two women, aged 18 to 49 years, made up the cohort. Libraries were prepared and TCR repertoires were sequenced by different laboratories using diverse techniques, in order to increase sequencing depth and limit assay-specific biases. To estimate repertoire size and how much clonotypes are shared between individuals, the study performed deep sequencing of blood TCR repertoires from a handful of healthy adults. For each donor, three plates each were used for CD4 naive and CD4 memory, two plates were used for CD8 naive, and one plate was used for CD8 memory. Between about 0.8 and 9 billion PBMCs per donor were obtained by leukapheresis.

On the study overall, not on this receptor specifically: Because the study included a small number of donors, the genetic and exposure-history diversity represented was limited. Sampling was limited to blood, and TCR repertoires in tissue likely differ from TCR repertoires in blood. Larger estimated clonotype richness was generally found for naive subsets than for memory subsets. Based on pairwise subsampling, the degree of clonotype sharing among donors was expected to be affected by sequencing depth. Even with the large sequencing depth, rarefaction of the sorted-subset datasets indicated that sequencing was incomplete. Compared with non-shared clonotypes, clonotypes shared by all four sorted-subset donors had higher generation probabilities. Across a few donors, roughly 5% of naive CD4, approximately 3.5% of naive CD8, around 2.5% of memory CD4, and approximately 0.4% of memory CD8 clonotypes were shared.

TCR CDR3 regions were amplified from genomic DNA by multiplex PCR using the deep immunoSEQ assay. Extracted genomic DNA from each cell subset was distributed evenly across all wells of several immunoSEQ 96-well plates, and each plate was treated as a replicate. For sorted subsets, 150 to 250 ng genomic DNA, equal to 30,000 or so T cell genomes, was loaded into each replicate PCR. The purified libraries were quantified using a Qubit 3.0 fluorometer, sized with a Bioanalyzer 2100, and then quantified again using the KAPA Library Quantification kit. A separate single-read 150-cycle Illumina NextSeq 550 flow cell was used to sequence each immunoSEQ 96-well plate. The authors' analysis ran thus. The immunoSEQ output contained only junctional sequences without quality scores, so filtering could not match that applied to full-length reads. To assign V/J genes and CDR3, sequences were annotated against IMGT germline references using PyIR, a Python wrapper for IgBLAST v1.9. Reads were filtered out if the reads had weak V/J assignments (E-value above 1e-6), no CDR3, stop codons, out-of-frame junctions, or ambiguous translated residues. V3J clonotypes were defined as sequences sharing an identical inferred V gene, J gene, and CDR3 amino acid sequence. Percentage overlap between repertoires was calculated by dividing the number of shared unique clonotypes by the size of the smaller repertoire. Richness of each repertoire was evaluated using RTK rarefaction, the Chao1 estimator, and Recon v2.1 estimates of unobserved clonotypes. Generation probabilities for all TCRbeta clonotypes obtained by the gDNA method from several donors were computed using OLGA. TCRdb stores this immuneACCESS table with in-frame sequences only. Part of the clones is absent; in the studies checked, under half of the shortfall reflects unresolved V genes, and no reason is known for the rest. V and J calls and clone size are given by that table; D and trimming were obtained from the DNA. In this sample the table shows some 1,100,000 clones, approximately 80% of which occur a single time. The ten largest clones represent under 0.6% of the sample.

Donors were healthy HIV-negative adults with no recently reported acute infections or vaccinations. Every donor was a Caucasian adult residing in Nashville, Tennessee, USA. CD4+ T cells were enriched by magnetic negative selection; naive cells were then positively selected on CD45RA, and the negative fraction formed the memory subset. Blood was obtained by leukapheresis, after which PBMCs were separated by Ficoll-Histopaque density gradient centrifugation and cryopreserved in liquid nitrogen vapor phase. Analytical flow cytometry was used to check the purity and quantity of every magnetically sorted T cell population. Genomic DNA was isolated from every sorted fraction and measured by UV absorbance on a Nanodrop 2000c. The germline ends are 14 bases apart after V is trimmed by 4 bases and J by 4 bases. The CDR3 spans 15 residues, from the cysteine through the phenylalanine. The read is trimmed to its CDR3 DNA, 45 bases read in frame from base 1. The germline V gene specifies LGHNT as CDR1 and FRNRAP as CDR2.

With respect to this clone: It has no known antigen specificity. Per-nucleotide qualities are absent, and no much larger clonotype sits a single base away.

In this chain, TRBV12-5 is recombined with TRBJ2-1; the D region possibly corresponds to TRBD2 (6 bases align). Material: memory CD4+ T cells from PBMCs. Per the publication, the cell subset or site label means: CD45RA-negative fraction. The receptor's source is a young man in good health. Some clones in this sample may be carry-over from other donors' samples. This receptor carries the CDR3 CASGSAGRTYNEQFF. The DNA sequence is TGTGCTAGTGGTTCCGCGGGACGGACGTACAATGAGCAGTTCTTC.